A selection of T cell receptor beta chains follows, all from one sample in a study of post-analysis software for immune sequencing data. Each CDR3 protein is one row after TCRdb ran MiXCR on the PCR reads. The sample lists approximately 730,000 distinct CDR3 sequences, about 45% occurring once. Material: blood. These receptors all stem from a girl aged 10 to 17 with multiple sclerosis. CDR3s include the opening cysteine and the closing phenylalanine or tryptophan. D genes are given only for firm matches. The size entry is marked missing in some rows and otherwise reads once, few, many or a size class.

D gene: NA
clone size: many
V gene: TRBV7-2
J gene: TRBJ1-5
CDR3 DNA: TGTGCCAGCAGCCCAAGTAGCAATCAGCCCCAGCATTTT
CDR3 protein: CASSPSSNQPQHF

D gene: TRBD2
clone size: few
V gene: TRBV20-1
J gene: TRBJ2-1
CDR3 DNA: TGCAGTGCTAGAGAGGTACTAGCGGGAGAAGTCTCCTACAATGAGCAGTTCTTC
CDR3 protein: CSAREVLAGEVSYNEQFF

D gene: NA
clone size: few
V gene: TRBV3-1
J gene: TRBJ2-1
CDR3 DNA: TGTGCCAGCAGCCAAGAGCTGGCGGTTGAGCAGTTCTTC
CDR3 protein: CASSQELAVEQFF

D gene: TRBD2
clone size: NA
V gene: TRBV7-9
J gene: TRBJ2-1
CDR3 DNA: TGTGCCAGCGCCCAAGCGGGAGGGGTTGACAATGAGCAGTTCTTC
CDR3 protein: CASAQAGGVDNEQFF

D gene: NA
clone size: NA
V gene: TRBV12-3/TRBV12-4
J gene: TRBJ1-5
CDR3 DNA: TGTGCCAGCAGTTTTCCGGCACGGGGAAGCAATCAGCCCCAGCATTTT
CDR3 protein: CASSFPARGSNQPQHF

D gene: TRBD2
clone size: few
V gene: TRBV10-3
J gene: TRBJ2-5
CDR3 DNA: TGTGCCATCAGTGAAAGGGTAGCGGGAGGGCCTGCCCAGACCCAGTACTTC
CDR3 protein: CAISERVAGGPAQTQYF

D gene: TRBD2
clone size: few
V gene: TRBV20-1
J gene: TRBJ2-3
CDR3 DNA: TGCAGTGCTAGAGTCCCCCCCTCGGGCGGGACTAGCGTTTCAGATACGCAGTATTTT
CDR3 protein: CSARVPPSGGTSVSDTQYF

D gene: NA
clone size: few
V gene: TRBV10-3
J gene: TRBJ2-6
CDR3 DNA: TGTGCCATCAGCCCGAGTGGGGGGATGGGGGCCAACGTCCTGACTTTC
CDR3 protein: CAISPSGGMGANVLTF

D gene: NA
clone size: many
V gene: TRBV5-5
J gene: TRBJ2-3
CDR3 DNA: TGTGCCAGCAGCTTGGACAGGGCCACAGATACGCAGTATTTT
CDR3 protein: CASSLDRATDTQYF

D gene: TRBD1
clone size: few
V gene: TRBV4-2
J gene: TRBJ1-4
CDR3 DNA: TGTGCCAGCAGCCAAGAGAAAGGGGGCGACGTCCCTGAAAAACTGTTTTTT
CDR3 protein: CASSQEKGGDVPEKLFF

D gene: TRBD2
clone size: NA
V gene: TRBV15
J gene: TRBJ2-5
CDR3 DNA: TGTGCCACCGGGGGGGGTGCCGAAGAGACCCAGTACTTC
CDR3 protein: CATGGGAEETQYF

D gene: TRBD1
clone size: NA
V gene: TRBV5-1
J gene: TRBJ2-4
CDR3 DNA: TGCGCCAGCAGCTTGAGCCCACCGGGACAGGGGGCCGGAGAGCAGTACTTC
CDR3 protein: CASSLSPPGQGAGEQYF

D gene: NA
clone size: NA
V gene: TRBV28
J gene: TRBJ2-1
CDR3 DNA: TGTGCCAGCAACTACCCTACCTCTAGGGCCACTGCCTCCTACAATGAGCAGTTCTTC
CDR3 protein: CASNYPTSRATASYNEQFF

D gene: NA
clone size: few
V gene: TRBV10-3
J gene: TRBJ2-3
CDR3 DNA: TGTGCCATCAGTGAAGGTACAGATCCCGGGTATTTT
CDR3 protein: CAISEGTDPGYF

D gene: TRBD1
clone size: few
V gene: TRBV20-1
J gene: TRBJ1-1
CDR3 DNA: TGCAGTGCTGGGGGCAGGGGGGCTGAAGCTTTCTTT
CDR3 protein: CSAGGRGAEAFF

D gene: NA
clone size: few
V gene: TRBV11-3
J gene: TRBJ2-7
CDR3 DNA: TGTGCCAGCAGCTTAGTTCCGGAGGCCTACGAGCAGTACTTC
CDR3 protein: CASSLVPEAYEQYF

D gene: NA
clone size: many
V gene: TRBV4-1
J gene: TRBJ2-5
CDR3 DNA: TGCGCCAGCAGCCAACAGGGCTGGGAGACCCAGTACTTC
CDR3 protein: CASSQQGWETQYF

D gene: TRBD1
clone size: few
V gene: TRBV29-1
J gene: TRBJ2-1
CDR3 DNA: TGCAGCGTTCACAACCGGGACAGCTACAATGAGCAGTTCTTC
CDR3 protein: CSVHNRDSYNEQFF

D gene: TRBD2
clone size: NA
V gene: TRBV4-3
J gene: TRBJ2-3
CDR3 DNA: TGCGCCAGCAGCCAAGATAGCGGGAGAATATCAGATACGCAGTATTTT
CDR3 protein: CASSQDSGRISDTQYF

D gene: NA
clone size: NA
V gene: TRBV9
J gene: TRBJ2-3
CDR3 DNA: TGTGCCAGCAGCGTAGATGGAGCCACAGATGCGCAGTATTTT
CDR3 protein: CASSVDGATDAQYF

D gene: NA
clone size: NA
V gene: TRBV5-1
J gene: TRBJ2-5
CDR3 DNA: TGCGCCAGCAGCTATATAGCGGCAGAGACCCAGTACTTC
CDR3 protein: CASSYIAAETQYF

D gene: NA
clone size: NA
V gene: TRBV9
J gene: TRBJ2-3
CDR3 DNA: TGTGCCAGCGGGGCTAGCTTCACAGATACGCAGTATTTT
CDR3 protein: CASGASFTDTQYF

D gene: TRBD2
clone size: few
V gene: TRBV24-1
J gene: TRBJ2-4
CDR3 DNA: TGTGCCACCAGTGAGGACAGACTAGCGGGAGGCAAAAACATTCAGTACTTC
CDR3 protein: CATSEDRLAGGKNIQYF

D gene: TRBD1
clone size: NA
V gene: TRBV29-1
J gene: TRBJ2-7
CDR3 DNA: TGCAGCGTTGAAGCCCCGGGACAGGGCTTCGAGCAGTACTTC
CDR3 protein: CSVEAPGQGFEQYF

D gene: NA
clone size: few
V gene: TRBV29-1
J gene: TRBJ2-3
CDR3 DNA: TGCAGCGTTGAAGACCCTAATCGTTCCACAGATACGCAGTATTTT
CDR3 protein: CSVEDPNRSTDTQYF

D gene: NA
clone size: few
V gene: TRBV5-6
J gene: TRBJ2-7
CDR3 DNA: TGTGCCAGCAGCTTGCTAGGTTCCGGGGTCGAGCAGTACTTC
CDR3 protein: CASSLLGSGVEQYF

D gene: TRBD2
clone size: NA
V gene: TRBV12-3/TRBV12-4
J gene: TRBJ2-1
CDR3 DNA: TGTGCCAGCAGCCGACTTAATTCGGGAGGGTACAATGAGCAGTTCTTC
CDR3 protein: CASSRLNSGGYNEQFF

D gene: TRBD2
clone size: NA
V gene: TRBV20-1
J gene: TRBJ2-7
CDR3 DNA: TGCAGTGCTAGGGTCTGTGGGGCAGGGTTCCTAGCGGGAACCTACGAGCAGTACTTC
CDR3 protein: CSARVCGAGFLAGTYEQYF

D gene: NA
clone size: NA
V gene: TRBV6-6
J gene: TRBJ1-5
CDR3 DNA: TGTGCCAGCAGTCGTTGGGGTGGCAATCAGCCCCAGCATTTT
CDR3 protein: CASSRWGGNQPQHF

D gene: NA
clone size: NA
V gene: TRBV20-1
J gene: TRBJ2-1
CDR3 DNA: TGCAGTGCTAGAGTCGGGACAGAGCAGTTCTTC
CDR3 protein: CSARVGTEQFF

D gene: NA
clone size: NA
V gene: TRBV29-1
J gene: TRBJ2-5
CDR3 DNA: TGCAGCGTTTGGGCAGCTACCTTGGGGGAAGAGACCCAGTACTTC
CDR3 protein: CSVWAATLGEETQYF

D gene: TRBD1
clone size: few
V gene: TRBV6-6
J gene: TRBJ2-7
CDR3 DNA: TGTGCCAGCGCTCCAGGAGGGACAGGGGGTGGCTACGAGCAGTACTTC
CDR3 protein: CASAPGGTGGGYEQYF

D gene: TRBD2
clone size: few
V gene: TRBV7-2
J gene: TRBJ2-1
CDR3 DNA: TGTGCCAGCAGTCGGACTAGCGGGAGGAATGAGCAGTTCTTC
CDR3 protein: CASSRTSGRNEQFF

D gene: NA
clone size: few
V gene: TRBV6-1
J gene: TRBJ2-1
CDR3 DNA: TGTGCCAGCAGTAGAGTAGGCGACGTCTCCTACAATGAGCAGTTCTTC
CDR3 protein: CASSRVGDVSYNEQFF

D gene: NA
clone size: NA
V gene: TRBV9
J gene: TRBJ2-3
CDR3 DNA: TGTGCCAGCAGCGGCGCGGAGGGCACAGATACGCAGTATTTT
CDR3 protein: CASSGAEGTDTQYF

D gene: NA
clone size: NA
V gene: TRBV29-1
J gene: TRBJ2-1
CDR3 DNA: TGCAGCGGGGGGATGGAGACTAGAGTATACAATGAGCAGTTCTTC
CDR3 protein: CSGGMETRVYNEQFF

D gene: TRBD2
clone size: NA
V gene: TRBV10-3
J gene: TRBJ2-7
CDR3 DNA: TGTGCCACCGCAACTAGCGGGGTCTACGAGCAGTACTTC
CDR3 protein: CATATSGVYEQYF

D gene: TRBD1
clone size: NA
V gene: TRBV5-1
J gene: TRBJ1-2
CDR3 DNA: TGCGCCAGCAGCCCGGGACAGAATTTTAACTATGGCTACACCTTC
CDR3 protein: CASSPGQNFNYGYTF

D gene: TRBD2
clone size: NA
V gene: TRBV6-6
J gene: TRBJ2-5
CDR3 DNA: TGTGCCAGCAGTAACACCGGGACTAGCGGAGGGGGTTCCCAGTACTTC
CDR3 protein: CASSNTGTSGGGSQYF

D gene: TRBD2
clone size: few
V gene: TRBV20-1
J gene: TRBJ2-3
CDR3 DNA: TGCAGTGCCCATCCTAGCGGGAGAAGTACAGATACGCAGTATTTT
CDR3 protein: CSAHPSGRSTDTQYF

D gene: NA
clone size: NA
V gene: TRBV5-1
J gene: TRBJ1-1
CDR3 DNA: TGCGCCAGCAGCGTTTGGGGGAGTTTGGGCACTGAAGCTTTCTTT
CDR3 protein: CASSVWGSLGTEAFF

D gene: NA
clone size: many
V gene: TRBV7-2
J gene: TRBJ1-5
CDR3 DNA: TGTGCCAGCAGCTTAGGGGGTTCGGGTGTGCCCCAGCATTTT
CDR3 protein: CASSLGGSGVPQHF

D gene: TRBD2
clone size: once
V gene: TRBV20-1
J gene: TRBJ2-3
CDR3 DNA: TGCAGTGCTATCTCGAGCGGGCTAGCGGGACCCCGAGAGGTAGATACGCAGTATTTT
CDR3 protein: CSAISSGLAGPREVDTQYF

D gene: TRBD1
clone size: NA
V gene: TRBV28
J gene: TRBJ2-7
CDR3 DNA: TGTGCCAGCAGTTTCCCCGGGACAGGAGTATCCTACGAGCAGTACTTC
CDR3 protein: CASSFPGTGVSYEQYF

D gene: TRBD2
clone size: once
V gene: TRBV9
J gene: TRBJ2-3
CDR3 DNA: TGTGCCAGCAGCGCGTCCCAGGCGGGAGGAGGATCAGATACGCAGTATTTT
CDR3 protein: CASSASQAGGGSDTQYF

D gene: NA
clone size: NA
V gene: TRBV7-9
J gene: TRBJ1-2
CDR3 DNA: TGTGCCAGCAGCTTCCGGGACACGTTTTACGGCTACACCTTC
CDR3 protein: CASSFRDTFYGYTF

D gene: TRBD2
clone size: once
V gene: TRBV20-1
J gene: TRBJ2-7
CDR3 DNA: TGCAGTGCTGGGATAGCGGGAGCCGGCTACGAGCAGTACTTC
CDR3 protein: CSAGIAGAGYEQYF

D gene: TRBD2
clone size: NA
V gene: TRBV27
J gene: TRBJ2-5
CDR3 DNA: TGTGCCAGCAGTGACCTGACTAGCGGGAGAGAGACCCAGTACTTC
CDR3 protein: CASSDLTSGRETQYF

D gene: TRBD2
clone size: NA
V gene: TRBV2
J gene: TRBJ2-1
CDR3 DNA: TGTGCCACCAGGGGACTAGCGGGAATGACGTTCTTC
CDR3 protein: CATRGLAGMTFF

D gene: NA
clone size: once
V gene: TRBV27
J gene: TRBJ2-3
CDR3 DNA: TGTGCCAGCAGTTTATCGAATACAGCCACAGATACGCAGTATTTT
CDR3 protein: CASSLSNTATDTQYF

D gene: NA
clone size: NA
V gene: TRBV7-8
J gene: TRBJ2-3
CDR3 DNA: TGTGCCAGCAGCCAAAATAAAAGAGGGGTGGCAGATACGCAGTATTTT
CDR3 protein: CASSQNKRGVADTQYF

D gene: NA
clone size: NA
V gene: TRBV10-2
J gene: TRBJ2-7
CDR3 DNA: TGCGCCAGCAGTGGGGTAGGCGGGATAGGCTCCTACGAGCAGTACTTC
CDR3 protein: CASSGVGGIGSYEQYF

D gene: NA
clone size: NA
V gene: TRBV29-1
J gene: TRBJ1-4
CDR3 DNA: TGCAGCGTTGGTGGAGCACCTTCAACTAATGAAAAACTGTTTTTT
CDR3 protein: CSVGGAPSTNEKLFF